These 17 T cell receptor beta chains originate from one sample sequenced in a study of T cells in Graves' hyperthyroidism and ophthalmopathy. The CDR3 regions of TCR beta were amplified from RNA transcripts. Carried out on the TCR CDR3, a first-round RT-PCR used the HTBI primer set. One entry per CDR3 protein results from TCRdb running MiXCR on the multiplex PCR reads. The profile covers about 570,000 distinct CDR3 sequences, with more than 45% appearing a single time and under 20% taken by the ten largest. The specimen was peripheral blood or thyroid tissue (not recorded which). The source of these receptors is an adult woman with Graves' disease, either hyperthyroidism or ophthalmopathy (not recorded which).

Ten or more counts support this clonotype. The CDR3 protein is CSAGVDRAGPYSNQPQHF. The CDR3 coding sequence is TGCAGTGCGGGCGTTGACAGGGCTGGGCCTTATAGCAATCAGCCCCAGCATTTT. V usage is TRBV20-1 and J usage is TRBJ1-5, with TRBD1 matching over 7 bases. This CDR3 is 18 amino acids long. CDR1 and CDR2 (germline): DFQATT, SNEGSKA (reference sequence). The ends lost 6 bases at V and 0 bases at J; junction bases unmatched: 17.

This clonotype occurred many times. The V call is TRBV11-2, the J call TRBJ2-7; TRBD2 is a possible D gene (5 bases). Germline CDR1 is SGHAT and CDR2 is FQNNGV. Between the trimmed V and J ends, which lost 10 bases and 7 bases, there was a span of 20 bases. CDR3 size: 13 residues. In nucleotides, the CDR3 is TGTGCCACCGCCCCCGAGGGAGCTTGGGAGCAGTACTTC. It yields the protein CATAPEGAWEQYF.

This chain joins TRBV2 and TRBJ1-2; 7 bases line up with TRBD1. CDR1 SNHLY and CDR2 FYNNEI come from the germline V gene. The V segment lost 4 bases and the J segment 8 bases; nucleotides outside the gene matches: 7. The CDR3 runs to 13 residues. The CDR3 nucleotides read TGTGCCAGCAGTGCCGACAGGGCCGGGGGCTACACCTTC. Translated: CASSADRAGGYTF.

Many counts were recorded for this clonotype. This chain's CDR3 is CSAKGPPRYEQYF. CDR3 bases: TGCAGTGCTAAGGGACCCCCACGCTACGAGCAGTACTTC. This sequence joins TRBV20-1 and TRBJ2-7; D may be TRBD1 or TRBD2 (5 bases each). From germline, CDR1 is DFQATT and CDR2 SNEGSKA (reference sequence). Trimming took off 4 bases at V and 3 bases at J, with 13 bases between the two ends. The CDR3 is made up of 13 amino acids.

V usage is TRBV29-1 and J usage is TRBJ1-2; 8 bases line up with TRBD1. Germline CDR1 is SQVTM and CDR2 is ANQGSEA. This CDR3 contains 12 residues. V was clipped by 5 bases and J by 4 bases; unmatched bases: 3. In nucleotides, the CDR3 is TGCAGCGTTTCGACAGGGGCCTATGGCTACACCTTC. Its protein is CSVSTGAYGYTF.

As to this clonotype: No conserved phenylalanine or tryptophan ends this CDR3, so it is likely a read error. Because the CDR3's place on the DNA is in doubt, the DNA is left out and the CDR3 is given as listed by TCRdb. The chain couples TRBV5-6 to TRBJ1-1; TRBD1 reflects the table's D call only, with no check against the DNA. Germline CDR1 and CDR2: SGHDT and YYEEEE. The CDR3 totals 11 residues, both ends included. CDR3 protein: CASSTGTDANY.

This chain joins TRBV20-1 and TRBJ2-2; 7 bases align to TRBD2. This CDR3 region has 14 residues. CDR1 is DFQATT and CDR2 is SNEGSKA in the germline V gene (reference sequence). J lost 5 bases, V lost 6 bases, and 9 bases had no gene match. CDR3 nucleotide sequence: TGCAGTGCCAGTATTAGCGGGCGGACCGGGGAGCTGTTTTTT. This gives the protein CSASISGRTGELFF.

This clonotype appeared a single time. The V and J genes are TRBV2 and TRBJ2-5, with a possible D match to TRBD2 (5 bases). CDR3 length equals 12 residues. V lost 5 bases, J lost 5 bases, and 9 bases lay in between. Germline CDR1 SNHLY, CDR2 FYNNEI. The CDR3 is CASSSGFETQYF. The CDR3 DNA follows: TGTGCCAGCAGTTCGGGGTTCGAGACCCAGTACTTC.

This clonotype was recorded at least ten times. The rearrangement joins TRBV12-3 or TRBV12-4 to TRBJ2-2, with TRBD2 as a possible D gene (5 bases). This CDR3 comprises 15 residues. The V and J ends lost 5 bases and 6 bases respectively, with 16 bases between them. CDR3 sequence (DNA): TGTGCCAGCAGTGATCGGACCCTGAGGGCCGGGGAGCTGTTTTTT. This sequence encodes CASSDRTLRAGELFF.

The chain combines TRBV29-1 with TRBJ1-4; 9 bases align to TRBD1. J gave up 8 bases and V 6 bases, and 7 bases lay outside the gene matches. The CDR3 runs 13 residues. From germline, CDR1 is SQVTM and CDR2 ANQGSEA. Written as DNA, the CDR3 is TGCAGCGTCGAGGGACAGGGTGAAGAAAAACTGTTTTTT. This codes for CSVEGQGEEKLFF.

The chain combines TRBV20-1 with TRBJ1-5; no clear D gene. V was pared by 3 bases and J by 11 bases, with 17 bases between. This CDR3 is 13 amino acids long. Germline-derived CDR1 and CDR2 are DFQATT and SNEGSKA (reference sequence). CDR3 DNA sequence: TGCAGTGCTAGGGATAGCGGGAGTGAGACCCAGCATTTT. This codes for CSARDSGSETQHF.

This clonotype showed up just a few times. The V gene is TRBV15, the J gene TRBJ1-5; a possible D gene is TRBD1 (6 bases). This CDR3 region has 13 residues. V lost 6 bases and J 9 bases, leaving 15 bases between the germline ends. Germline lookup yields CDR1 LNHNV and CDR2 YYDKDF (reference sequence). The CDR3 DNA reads TGTGCCACCAGATGGGGCAGGGGTGGGCCCCAGCATTTT. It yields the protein CATRWGRGGPQHF.

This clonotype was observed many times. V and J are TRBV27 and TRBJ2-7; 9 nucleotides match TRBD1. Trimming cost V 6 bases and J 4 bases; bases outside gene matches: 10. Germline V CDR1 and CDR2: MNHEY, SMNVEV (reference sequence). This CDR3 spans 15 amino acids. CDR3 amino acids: CASSSWDRVMYEQYF. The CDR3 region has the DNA TGTGCCAGCAGCTCATGGGACAGGGTTATGTACGAGCAGTACTTC.

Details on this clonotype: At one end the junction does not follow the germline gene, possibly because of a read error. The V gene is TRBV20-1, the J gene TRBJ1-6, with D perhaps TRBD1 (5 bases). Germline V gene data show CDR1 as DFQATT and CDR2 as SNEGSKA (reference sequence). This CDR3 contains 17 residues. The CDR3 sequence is CSAGGVVGSSYNSPLHF. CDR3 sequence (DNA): TGCAGTGCTGGGGGGGTAGTAGGGAGCTCCTATAATTCACCCCTTCACTTT.

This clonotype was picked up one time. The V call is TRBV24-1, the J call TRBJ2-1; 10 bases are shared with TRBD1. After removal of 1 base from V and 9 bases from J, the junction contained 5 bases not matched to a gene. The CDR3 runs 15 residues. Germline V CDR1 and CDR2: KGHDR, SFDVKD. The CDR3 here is CATSDFGDRGLEQFF. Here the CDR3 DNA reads TGTGCCACCAGTGATTTTGGAGACAGGGGGCTTGAGCAGTTCTTC.

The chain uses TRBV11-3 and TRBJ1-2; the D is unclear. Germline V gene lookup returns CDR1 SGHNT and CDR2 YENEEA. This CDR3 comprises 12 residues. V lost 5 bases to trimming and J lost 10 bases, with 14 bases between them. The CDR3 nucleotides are TGTGCCAGCAGCCGCCGGAGCGGGATCTACACCTTC. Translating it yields CASSRRSGIYTF.

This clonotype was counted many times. Written as DNA, the CDR3 is TGCGCCAGCAGCCCCCCTGGGGCGAGGAGCTCCTACGAGCAGTACTTC. Translating it yields CASSPPGARSSYEQYF. The chain couples TRBV5-1 to TRBJ2-7, with a tentative D call TRBD1 (5 bases). V was pared by 4 bases and J by 0 bases, with 17 bases between. The germline V gene has CDR1 SGHRS and CDR2 YFSETQ. The CDR3 contains 16 residues.